This TCR beta chain was documented in a study of Ad26.COV2.S vaccination and SARS-CoV-2 variants. Study results and limitations: A substantial breadth of spike-specific CD8+ and CD4+ T cell responses after vaccination has been reported. Vaccinees and placebo recipients showed similar non-spike TCR breadth.

As for this clone: Its antigen is as yet unknown.

Measured with immunoSEQ multiplex PCR; TCRdb has only the in-frame clones, and not every one. The sample lists hundreds of thousands of clones; just over 90% were seen once. The ends were cut back, 0 bases at V and 0 bases at J, with 11 bases in the middle. Germline V CDR1 and CDR2: LGHDT, YNNKEL (reference sequence). The CDR3 length is 17 residues. Sequencing was performed on peripheral blood, taken after recovery from COVID-19. The V gene is TRBV3-1 (or the pseudogene TRBV3-2), the J gene TRBJ2-2; no clear D. This clonotype was sampled from a human donor who had recovered from COVID-19. CDR3 amino acids: CASSQDLSTSNTGELFF. The CDR3 nucleotides read TGTGCCAGCAGCCAAGATCTGTCGACCTCGAACACCGGGGAGCTGTTTTTT.